This T cell receptor (beta chain) was obtained from a study of cytomegalovirus exposure and HLA in healthy donors. Study-wide results and limits: When the data were analyzed later, several of the most significant clusters appeared to be linked to common viral pathogens.

Vbeta (60) and Jbeta (13) primers were used in the PCR. Libraries were prepared by immunoSEQ multiplex PCR; TCRdb keeps only in-frame clonotypes and omits some of them. The profile shows just over 200,000 clones, roughly four fifths of them singletons. A note on this clone: Its antigen remains unidentified.

Sequences were obtained from PBMCs. The sequence was obtained from a woman aged 40 to 49 in good health and CMV-seronegative.

The CDR3 sequence is CASKPLLISVYAESSTDTQYF. CDR3 DNA sequence: TGTGCCTCGAAGCCACTCCTGATTAGCGTCTATGCGGAATCTAGCACAGATACGCAGTATTTT. The J gene is TRBJ2-3, the V gene TRBV19, with a possible D match to TRBD2 (5 bases). The V and J ends lost 11 bases and 0 bases respectively, with 36 bases between them. The CDR3 spans 21 residues. CDR1 and CDR2 from the germline V gene are LNHDA and SQIVND (reference sequence).